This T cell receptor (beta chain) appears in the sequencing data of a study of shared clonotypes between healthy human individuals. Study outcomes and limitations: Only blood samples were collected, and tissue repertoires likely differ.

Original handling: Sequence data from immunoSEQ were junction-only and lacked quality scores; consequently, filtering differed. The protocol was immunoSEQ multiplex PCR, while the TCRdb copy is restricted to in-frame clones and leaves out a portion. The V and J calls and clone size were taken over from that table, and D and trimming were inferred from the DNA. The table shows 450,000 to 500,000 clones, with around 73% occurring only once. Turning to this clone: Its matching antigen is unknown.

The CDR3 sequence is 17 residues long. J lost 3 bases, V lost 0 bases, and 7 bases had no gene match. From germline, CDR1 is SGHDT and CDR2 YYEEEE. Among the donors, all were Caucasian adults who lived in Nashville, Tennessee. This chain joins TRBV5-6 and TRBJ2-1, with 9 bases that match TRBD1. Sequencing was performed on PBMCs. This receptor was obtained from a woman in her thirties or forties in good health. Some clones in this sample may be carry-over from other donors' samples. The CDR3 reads CASSLEVGQGGYNEQFF. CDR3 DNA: TGTGCCAGCAGCTTGGAGGTGGGACAGGGTGGCTACAATGAGCAGTTCTTC.